Below are 18 T cell receptor beta chains sequenced from a single sample in a study of cytomegalovirus exposure and HLA in healthy donors. PCR amplification relied on 60 Vbeta primers (plus 13 Jbeta primers). Clones were sequenced by immunoSEQ multiplex PCR, and TCRdb holds only the in-frame ones, with some missing. Of around 100,000 clones listed, 70% are singletons. The specimen sequenced was PBMCs. The receptors come from a man in his thirties or forties in good health and CMV-seropositive.

The chain recombines TRBV19 with TRBJ1-4, with 9 positions matching TRBD1. Germline-derived CDR1 and CDR2 are LNHDA and SQIVND (reference sequence). Trimming at V came to 4 bases and at J to 8 bases, leaving 8 bases not matched to a gene. CDR3 length: 15 residues. CDR3 in amino acids: CASSNSGQGWEKLFF. In nucleotides, the CDR3 is TGTGCCAGTAGTAACTCGGGACAGGGATGGGAAAAACTGTTTTTT.

The chain uses TRBV10-3 and TRBJ2-7; TRBD2 agrees at 9 bases. The CDR3 consists of 14 residues. Trimming took 4 bases from V and 7 from J; bases not matched to a gene: 8. Per germline, CDR1 ENHRY and CDR2 SYGVKD. In DNA form, the CDR3 reads TGTGCCATCAGTGGTTTGGCGGGAGGGCATGAGCAGTACGTC. Translated, it gives CAISGLAGGHEQYV.

The chain carries TRBV30 and TRBJ2-5; TRBD1 aligns across 10 bases. Germline V CDR1 and CDR2: GTSNPN, SVGIG (reference sequence). The CDR3 totals 16 residues. After removal of 0 bases from V and 0 bases from J, the junction contained 4 bases not matched to a gene. The CDR3 spells CAWSVGQGFNQETQYF. CDR3 nucleotide sequence: TGTGCCTGGAGTGTGGGACAGGGGTTTAACCAAGAGACCCAGTACTTC.

The gene calls are TRBV28 and TRBJ1-5; 9 bases are a match to TRBD1. This CDR3 has 15 amino acids. The V gene's germline CDR1 is MDHEN and CDR2 SYDVKM. V lost 7 bases and J lost 7; bases outside the gene matches: 11. The CDR3 protein is CASIFTGGAGQPQHF. CDR3 sequence (DNA): TGTGCCAGCATCTTCACAGGGGGCGCCGGGCAGCCCCAGCATTTT.

This clone occurred a few times. V is TRBV27 and J is TRBJ2-5; D possibly corresponds to TRBD1 (6 bases). Trimming took 6 bases from V and 3 from J, leaving 17 bases between them. The CDR3 runs 15 residues. CDR1 is MNHEY and CDR2 is SMNVEV in the germline V gene (reference sequence). The CDR3 coding sequence is TGTGCCAGCAGCCGGACTCTGGGGGCGAAAGAGACCCAGTACTTC. Translated, it gives CASSRTLGAKETQYF.

The CDR3, as DNA: TGTGCCAGCAGCGCCCAAAAGTTTTCTAGCGGGAGCGATGAGCAGTTCTTC. Translation gives CASSAQKFSSGSDEQFF. This chain uses TRBV9 with TRBJ2-1; 10 bases fit TRBD2. The CDR3 is 17 residues long. Germline CDR1 is SGDLS and CDR2 is YYNGEE. Trimming removed 3 bases from V and 8 bases from J; junction bases left unmatched: 14.

The CDR3 DNA reads as TGTGCCAGCAGTACGACAGGGTATGAGCAGTACTTC. Translated, it gives CASSTTGYEQYF. The V gene is TRBV6-6, the J gene TRBJ2-7; the match to TRBD1 covers 7 bases. Unmatched junction bases numbered 5, after V lost 5 bases and J lost 7 bases. Germline assignment: CDR1 MNHNY and CDR2 SVGAGI (reference sequence). The CDR3 runs to 12 residues.

This chain uses TRBV10-2 with TRBJ1-2, with 8 bases aligning to TRBD1. J lost 4 bases, V lost 3 bases, and 7 bases had no gene match. Germline CDR1 WSHSY, CDR2 SAAADI. The CDR3 is made up of 15 amino acids. DNA of the CDR3: TGCGCCAGCAGTGATAGCACAGGGGGACTCTATGGCTACACCTTC. It encodes CASSDSTGGLYGYTF.

This clone was seen a handful of times. This chain connects TRBV6-4 to TRBJ2-3; TRBD2 agrees at 11 bases. CDR3 length equals 18 residues. Germline CDR1 reads MRHNA; CDR2 reads SNTAGT. The J segment lost 4 bases and the V segment lost 5 bases, leaving 14 bases of the junction unmatched. CDR3 DNA sequence: TGTGCCAGCAGTTACGCCCCCCAACTAGCGGGAGCGTCAGATACGCAGTATTTT. As protein: CASSYAPQLAGASDTQYF.

This clone showed up just a few times. The chain recombines TRBV29-1 with TRBJ2-3; 9 nucleotides line up with TRBD2. The CDR3 sequence is 18 residues long. The ends lost 5 bases at V and 0 bases at J; junction bases unmatched: 15. The V gene's germline CDR1 is SQVTM and CDR2 ANQGSEA. DNA for the CDR3: TGCAGCGTTCCCCCGGCGACTAGCGGACTTGGTAGCACAGATACGCAGTATTTT. This codes for CSVPPATSGLGSTDTQYF.

The chain is built from TRBV19 and TRBJ2-4, with 10 bases fitting TRBD1. Looked up from germline, CDR1 is LNHDA and CDR2 is SQIVND (reference sequence). There are 14 residues in the CDR3. J was trimmed by 6 bases and V by 7 bases; bases with no gene match: 6. CDR3 bases: TGTGCCAGTACCATGGACAGGGGGATAAACATTCAGTACTTC. Its translation is CASTMDRGINIQYF.

This chain links TRBV29-1 with TRBJ2-2; D not certain. CDR3 size: 14 residues. Germline lookup yields CDR1 SQVTM and CDR2 ANQGSEA. V dropped 1 base and J dropped 0 bases, with 6 bases sitting between them. This chain's CDR3 is CSVEGSANTGELFF. CDR3 sequence (DNA): TGCAGCGTTGAAGGGAGTGCGAACACCGGGGAGCTGTTTTTT.

V is TRBV4-3 and J is TRBJ2-3; 10 bases line up with TRBD2. The CDR3 covers 19 residues. CDR1 is LGHNA, CDR2 YSLEER, per germline. V was pared by 4 bases and J by 4 bases, with 17 bases of the junction left unmatched. The CDR3 loop is CASSPRETLAGVDADTQYF. CDR3 DNA: TGCGCCAGCAGCCCCAGAGAAACTCTAGCGGGAGTTGACGCAGATACGCAGTATTTT.

The chain uses TRBV18 and TRBJ2-3; D gene ambiguous. V dropped 0 bases and J dropped 5 bases, with 9 bases sitting between them. The CDR3 loop spans 14 amino acids. The germline gives CDR1 KGHSH, CDR2 LQKENI. CDR3 sequence reads: CASSPPSTGDTQYF. The CDR3 nucleotides are TGTGCCAGCTCACCACCGAGCACCGGAGATACGCAGTATTTT.

The CDR3 DNA reads as TGTGCCAGCAGACAAACACAGGGTTATCAGCCCCAGCATTTT. Translating gives CASRQTQGYQPQHF. This chain links TRBV6-5 with TRBJ1-5; TRBD1 might be the D (6 bases). V shed 6 bases and J shed 5 bases, with 14 bases lying between them. Per the germline V gene, CDR1 is MNHEY and CDR2 is SVGAGI. The CDR3 extends over 14 amino acids.

The chain carries TRBV5-1 and TRBJ1-1; 10 bases match TRBD1. Germline CDR1 reads SGHRS; CDR2 reads YFSETQ. V lost 3 bases, J lost 4 bases, and 6 bases stayed unmatched. CDR3 length: 15 residues. CDR3 sequence: CASSYRRQGATEAFF. For the CDR3, the DNA is TGCGCCAGCAGCTACCGACGACAGGGGGCCACTGAAGCTTTCTTT.

This rearrangement joins TRBV4-1 to TRBJ1-2; TRBD1 might be the D (6 bases). The CDR3 is 12 amino acids. Germline V gives CDR1 MGHRA, CDR2 YSYEKL. V lost 1 base and J lost 7, with 7 bases in between. CDR3 sequence reads: CASSQGGGGYTF. CDR3 DNA: TGCGCCAGCAGCCAAGGAGGGGGTGGCTACACCTTC.

This chain links TRBV6-4 with TRBJ2-3; no firm D call. This CDR3 is 14 amino acids long. V lost 3 bases, J lost 2 bases, and 9 bases lay in between. The germline gives CDR1 MRHNA, CDR2 SNTAGT. For the CDR3, the DNA is TGTGCCAGCAGTGATCGAGTGTTCACAGATACGCAGTATTTT. Translated, it gives CASSDRVFTDTQYF.